One sample yielded the 4 T cell receptor beta chains listed below, sequenced in a study of CD8+ T cells in alopecia areata. Treatment denoted: oral pan-JAK inhibitor, 5-10 mg twice daily. Reverse transcription of extracted RNA yielded cDNA, which provided the sequencing template. Generated by immunoSEQ multiplex PCR, the TCRdb table keeps only in-frame clones and is missing some. This table has roughly 120,000 clones, 53% appearing once. Specimen: CD4+ T cells sorted from blood, collected at week 4, from a patient treated with tofacitinib. Receptors were obtained from a human donor with alopecia areata.

The chain is built from TRBV29-1 and TRBJ1-1, with D uncertain. Germline values: CDR1 SQVTM, CDR2 ANQGSEA. The CDR3 is 13 residues long. V dropped 4 bases and J dropped 5 bases, with 14 bases sitting between them. The CDR3 loop is CSVVRLRGTEAFF. The CDR3 nucleotides are TGCAGCGTTGTCCGCTTGCGTGGGACTGAAGCTTTCTTT.

Regarding this clone: One junction end does not reproduce the germline sequence, and a read error may be involved. V gene TRBV30 combines with J gene TRBJ1-1; possibly TRBD1 for D (5 bases). The CDR3 is 12 residues long. From germline, CDR1 is GTSNPN and CDR2 SVGIG (reference sequence). This chain's CDR3 is CAWSPGRTEALF. In DNA form, the CDR3 reads TGTGCCTGGAGTCCAGGGAGAACTGAAGCTTTATTT.

This clone was counted once. The V gene is TRBV6-5, the J gene TRBJ2-7, with D maybe TRBD1 (6 bases). From germline, CDR1 is MNHEY and CDR2 SVGAGI. V was trimmed by 7 bases and J by 6 bases, leaving 10 bases between them. The CDR3 has 11 amino acids. Here the CDR3 reads CASTTGFEQYF. CDR3 DNA sequence: TGTGCCAGCACTACAGGGTTCGAGCAGTACTTC.

This chain joins TRBV30 and TRBJ1-2; D call uncertain. This CDR3 is 12 amino acids long. V shed 1 base and J shed 5 bases, with 8 bases lying between them. Germline CDR1 GTSNPN, CDR2 SVGIG (reference sequence). The CDR3 DNA reads as TGTGCCTGGAGTGCTCTCGGGTATGGCTACACCTTC. Protein sequence: CAWSALGYGYTF.